Presented here are 14 T cell receptor beta chains from one specimen sequenced in a study of T cells in localized non-small cell lung cancer. Some clones are missing from TCRdb's copy, which holds only in-frame ones; the method was immunoSEQ multiplex PCR. The data contain 23,000 or so clones, 80% to 90% of them seen just once; the ten biggest clones take up about 1%. This sample comprised peripheral blood, obtained before any cancer treatment. These receptors originate from a woman between 35 and 70 years old with stage I lung adenocarcinoma.

The chain recombines TRBV4-1 with TRBJ2-7, with TRBD1 as a possible D gene (6 bases). The CDR3 covers 17 residues. Germline assignment: CDR1 MGHRA and CDR2 YSYEKL. V lost 3 bases and J lost 0, with 18 bases in between. CDR3 in DNA: TGCGCCAGCAGCCACTCAAACAGGGCCTCGAGCTCCTACGAGCAGTACTTC. The encoded protein is CASSHSNRASSSYEQYF.

This sequence joins TRBV5-1 and TRBJ2-2; 8 nucleotides match TRBD1. V was clipped by 2 bases and J by 6 bases; unmatched bases: 9. CDR1 is SGHRS and CDR2 is YFSETQ in the germline V gene. This CDR3 spans 16 amino acids. The CDR3 protein is CASSFQGAFGAGELFF. The DNA of the CDR3 is TGCGCCAGCAGCTTCCAGGGGGCCTTCGGGGCCGGGGAGCTGTTTTTT.

V usage is TRBV9 and J usage is TRBJ2-1; 7 nucleotides line up with TRBD2. Germline V gene data show CDR1 as SGDLS and CDR2 as YYNGEE. CDR3 length: 17 residues. Trimming took 4 bases from V and 6 from J; bases not matched to a gene: 16. The CDR3 protein is CASSPRGGLGTSNEQFF. The CDR3 bases are TGTGCCAGCAGCCCCCGAGGAGGACTAGGTACTAGCAATGAGCAGTTCTTC.

The DNA for the CDR3 is TGTGCCAGCAGCTTATCGCAGGGAACCACCTACGAGCAGTACTTC. Translation gives CASSLSQGTTYEQYF. The chain employs TRBV7-6 and TRBJ2-7, with D maybe TRBD1 (5 bases). The V and J ends lost 2 bases and 2 bases respectively, with 13 bases between them. Germline assignment: CDR1 SGHVS and CDR2 FNYEAQ. The CDR3 consists of 15 residues.

The rearrangement uses TRBV5-6 and TRBJ2-7; maybe TRBD1 (6 bases). Germline-derived CDR1 and CDR2 are SGHDT and YYEEEE. Trimming removed 0 bases at V and 5 bases at J, with 12 bases between. The length of the CDR3 is 14 residues. CDR3 protein: CASSLERGINEQYF. In DNA, the CDR3 is TGTGCCAGCAGCTTGGAAAGGGGGATCAACGAGCAGTACTTC.

The chain has TRBV15 and TRBJ1-4, with TRBD1 identical over 7 bases. The CDR3 totals 15 residues. The germline gives CDR1 LNHNV, CDR2 YYDKDF (reference sequence). J was trimmed by 3 bases and V by 3 bases; bases with no gene match: 4. CDR3 region: CATSRTGLSNEKLFF. CDR3 coding DNA: TGTGCCACCAGCAGGACAGGGCTATCTAATGAAAAACTGTTTTTT.

The V and J genes are TRBV9 and TRBJ2-7; D is unclear. The CDR3 consists of 15 residues. V was shortened by 4 bases and J by 1 base, with 15 bases between the two germline ends. From germline, CDR1 is SGDLS and CDR2 YYNGEE. The CDR3 protein is CASSPTASQSYEQYF. For the CDR3, the DNA is TGTGCCAGCAGCCCTACTGCGAGCCAATCCTACGAGCAGTACTTC. Complete variable domain (other parts from reference TRBV9 and TRBJ2-7): DSGVTQTPKHLITATGQRVTLRCSPRSGDLSVYWYQQSLDQGLQFLIQYYNGEERAKGNILERFSAQQFPDLHSELNLSSLELGDSALYFCASSPTASQSYEQYFGPGTRLTVT.

CDR3 amino acids: CASSLPRNTEAFF. Written as DNA, the CDR3 is TGTGCCAGCAGCTTGCCCCGGAACACTGAAGCTTTCTTT. The chain is built from TRBV5-6 and TRBJ1-1; no clear D. The germline V and J ends were trimmed by 1 base and 1 base, with 5 bases remaining between them. The CDR3 extends over 13 amino acids. CDR1 and CDR2 (germline): SGHDT, YYEEEE.

This chain uses TRBV7-2 with TRBJ2-7; no clear D gene. The CDR3 runs to 15 residues. Deletions cut 1 base from V and 0 bases from J, with 10 bases between. The germline V gene encodes CDR1 SGHTA and CDR2 FQGNSA. CDR3 sequence: CASSLGYVSSYEQYF. The CDR3 DNA sequence: TGTGCCAGCAGCTTAGGTTATGTAAGCTCCTACGAGCAGTACTTC.

The chain joins TRBV7-2 to TRBJ1-2; TRBD1 agrees at 7 bases. The V gene's germline CDR1 is SGHTA and CDR2 FQGNSA. This CDR3 comprises 16 residues. The trim removed 5 bases at V and 7 bases at J, leaving 16 bases unmatched. The CDR3 loop is CASSRDLNRGPFGYTF. CDR3 DNA: TGTGCCAGCAGCCGAGATTTAAATAGGGGGCCATTTGGCTACACCTTC.

The V gene is TRBV4-3, the J gene TRBJ1-1; D is unresolved. CDR1 is LGHNA, CDR2 YSLEER, per germline. Trimming removed 1 base from V and 4 bases from J, with 19 bases in between. There are 17 residues in the CDR3. Written as DNA, the CDR3 is TGCGCCAGCAGCCAAGCTAGGGAGGCCGGATATAGCACTGAAGCTTTCTTT. This codes for CASSQAREAGYSTEAFF.

The V gene is TRBV28, the J gene TRBJ1-2; D ambiguous. The CDR3 spans 13 residues. V was shortened by 2 bases and J by 7 bases, with 11 bases between the two germline ends. Germline V lookup: CDR1 MDHEN, CDR2 SYDVKM. The CDR3 DNA sequence: TGTGCCAGCAGTTTAATAGGTCTAGGTGGCTACACCTTC. Translating it yields CASSLIGLGGYTF.

The chain employs TRBV28 and TRBJ2-4; D is possibly TRBD1 (5 bases). Germline CDR1 MDHEN, CDR2 SYDVKM. The CDR3 covers 12 residues. V was trimmed by 4 bases and J by 7 bases, leaving 8 bases between them. The chain's CDR3 is CASSSRGNIQYF. CDR3 in DNA: TGTGCCAGCAGTTCAAGGGGTAACATTCAGTACTTC.

This chain links TRBV5-1 with TRBJ2-6; D remains unclear. Germline V gene lookup returns CDR1 SGHRS and CDR2 YFSETQ. V gave up 4 bases and J gave up 4 bases, with 9 bases separating them. This CDR3 spans 14 amino acids. The CDR3 sequence: CASSPAMGANVLTF. The DNA for the CDR3 is TGCGCCAGCAGCCCCGCTATGGGGGCCAACGTCCTGACTTTC.